The sequence of this T cell receptor beta chain was determined in a study of shared clonotypes between healthy human individuals. Study background: Per-donor plates numbered three CD4 naive, three CD4 memory, two CD8 naive and one CD8 memory. Regarding the study as a whole: It was observed that about 5% of naive CD4 clonotypes were shared across a handful of donors.

A word on this clone: As yet, its antigen is unknown.

Some clones are missing from TCRdb's copy, which holds only in-frame ones; the method was immunoSEQ multiplex PCR. The table lists around 1.4 million clones, 98% to 99% of them singletons. The length of the CDR3 is 15 residues. CDR1 is PRHDT, CDR2 FYEKMQ, per germline (reference sequence). With 1 base removed from V and 3 bases from J, the gap between germline ends came to 12 bases. Sequencing was carried out using naive CD4+ T cells sorted from blood. This sample's subset: CD45RA+ positively selected. The V and J genes are TRBV13 and TRBJ2-5; D possibly corresponds to TRBD1 (6 bases). This sequence was found in a man younger than 45 in good health. This CDR3 is CASSLEQGEKETQYF. The CDR3 DNA reads TGTGCCAGCAGCTTAGAACAGGGTGAAAAAGAGACCCAGTACTTC. Using reference TRBV13 and TRBJ2-5 for the parts outside the CDR3, the full variable domain is AAGVIQSPRHLIKEKRETATLKCYPIPRHDTVYWYQQGPGQDPQFLISFYEKMQSDKGSIPDRFSAQQFSDYHSELNMSSLELGDSALYFCASSLEQGEKETQYFGPGTRLLVL.